These T cell receptor beta chains were read from a single sample in a study of beta chain features in type 1 diabetes. Libraries were prepared by immunoSEQ multiplex PCR; TCRdb keeps only in-frame clonotypes and omits some of them. This sample has about 620,000 clones; 15% to 18% occur once, and the top ten carry more than 0.08%. Sequencing was carried out using naive CD4+ T cells from blood. The source is a man aged 18 to 30 in good health. CDR3s include the opening cysteine and the closing phenylalanine or tryptophan. The D gene is left open where the match is weak. Size is stated for part of the rows, as once, few or many counts, or as a class when the clone is expanded.

>TRBJ1-4|.|TRBV4-2|few
TGTGCCAGCAGCCAAGCCTCATTTAGGGAAAAACTGTTTTTT
CASSQASFREKLFF
>TRBJ2-5|.|TRBV4-2|few
TGTGCCAGCAGCCATGAGGCGGGGAGCCAAGAGACCCAGTACTTC
CASSHEAGSQETQYF
>TRBJ2-2|.|TRBV19|.
TGTGCCAGTTGTGAACAGGGTACCGCCGGGGAGCTGTTTTTT
CASCEQGTAGELFF
>TRBJ2-7|.|TRBV28|few
TGTGCCAGCAGGTCCTCCCCTCAAAGTAAAGGGAGCTACGAGCAGTACTTC
CASRSSPQSKGSYEQYF
>TRBJ1-2|TRBD1|TRBV11-1|few
TGTGCCAGCACCTTCGGGGGACAGGGCTATGGCTACACCTTC
CASTFGGQGYGYTF
>TRBJ1-5|.|TRBV18|.
TGTGCCAGCTCATCGTCGGTTCTAGCCAGCAATCAGCCCCAGCATTTT
CASSSSVLASNQPQHF
>TRBJ2-7|TRBD1|TRBV4-3|few
TGCGCCAGCAGCCAAGCGGTTGGACAGGCGTTGCGATCGGGGAACGAGCAGTACTTC
CASSQAVGQALRSGNEQYF
>TRBJ2-4|.|TRBV29-1|few
TGCAGCGTTGAGGGGCGGCTAGCCAAAAACATTCAGTACTTC
CSVEGRLAKNIQYF
>TRBJ2-5|.|TRBV5-1|few
TGCGCCAGCAGCTTGGGAGGGCTCAGGGAGACCCAGTACTTC
CASSLGGLRETQYF
>TRBJ2-1|.|TRBV5-1|.
TGCGCCAGCAGCCCCATGTTCGGGGGACTTTACAATGAGCAGTTCTTC
CASSPMFGGLYNEQFF
>TRBJ2-6|.|TRBV7-3|.
TGTGCCAGCAGCCAGACCCCCATAGGGTCTGGGGCCAACGTCCTGACTTTC
CASSQTPIGSGANVLTF
>TRBJ2-5|.|TRBV7-7|.
TGTGCCAGCAGCTTAGCGCGGGCAGCTTACCAAGAGACCCAGTACTTC
CASSLARAAYQETQYF
>TRBJ2-3|.|TRBV7-3|once
TGTGCCAGCAGCCTCGGGTCCCTCCAGTATTTT
CASSLGSLQYF
>TRBJ2-5|TRBD2|TRBV7-9|.
TGTGCCAGCAGCTTAGTGGCGGGGGGAAGAGAGACCCAGTACTTC
CASSLVAGGRETQYF
>TRBJ2-1|TRBD1|TRBV7-9|.
TGTGCCAGCAGCTCGATTGGTGGGACAGGCGGGCACAATGAGCAGTTCTTC
CASSSIGGTGGHNEQFF
>TRBJ1-5|.|TRBV7-2|once
TGTGCCAGCAGCCCGGGCAGTAGCAATCAGCCCCAGCATTTT
CASSPGSSNQPQHF
>TRBJ1-1|.|TRBV9|few
TGTGCCAGCAGCGCCCGAGGAGGCAGACCAAACACTGAAGCTTTCTTT
CASSARGGRPNTEAFF
>TRBJ2-3|.|TRBV27|.
TGTGCCAGCAGTTTATGGGTTCGGGGGAGCACAGATACGCAGTATTTT
CASSLWVRGSTDTQYF
>TRBJ2-5|.|TRBV19|.
TGTGCCAGTAGTTATAGCCAGAACCACCAAGAGACCCAGTACTTC
CASSYSQNHQETQYF
>TRBJ2-7|TRBD1|TRBV27|few
TGTGCCAGCAGTTTAAGACAGGGGACCTACGAGCAGTACTTC
CASSLRQGTYEQYF
>TRBJ2-7|.|TRBV28|.
TGTGCCAGCAGCCTCCCCGGCTACGAGCAGTACTTC
CASSLPGYEQYF
>TRBJ1-2|.|TRBV4-1|few
TGCGCCAGCAGCCAAGAGAACGGCAGGGTCTATGGCTACACCTTC
CASSQENGRVYGYTF
>TRBJ2-2|TRBD1|TRBV7-7|few
TGTGCTAGCAGCTCTGCAGGGGGCTCGGACACCGGGGAGCTGTTTTTT
CASSSAGGSDTGELFF
>TRBJ2-7|.|TRBV7-8|few
TGTGCCAGCAGCACACTAAACGGTTTTTACGAGCAGTACTTC
CASSTLNGFYEQYF
>TRBJ1-3|.|TRBV4-1|.
TGCGCCAGCAGCCAAGATACCGGGGCCTTGGGCGACACCATATATTTT
CASSQDTGALGDTIYF
>TRBJ2-6|.|TRBV28|.
TGTGCCAGCAGTTCAGGACCCTCTGGGGCCAACGTCCTGACTTTC
CASSSGPSGANVLTF
>TRBJ2-5|TRBD2|TRBV5-1|few
TGCGCCAGCAGCCCTGGACTAGCCCAAGAGACCCAGTACTTC
CASSPGLAQETQYF
>TRBJ2-7|.|TRBV10-3|.
TGTGCCATCAGCAGACTAGAGTCGCTGACCTACGAGCAGTACTTC
CAISRLESLTYEQYF
>TRBJ1-1|.|TRBV7-9|few
TGTGCCAGCAGCGCCGCCCTTAGGTCGACGAACACTGAAGCTTTCTTT
CASSAALRSTNTEAFF
>TRBJ1-1|TRBD1|TRBV16|.
TGTGCCAGCAGCCAGACAGGGTTGGCTTTCTTT
CASSQTGLAFF
>TRBJ1-5|TRBD1|TRBV27|few
TGTGCCAGCAGCCCATTTACAGGGGGCTATCAGCCCCAGCATTTT
CASSPFTGGYQPQHF
>TRBJ2-2|.|TRBV5-4|few
TGTGCCAGCAGCTTAGTGTCGGACACCGGGGAGCTGTTTTTT
CASSLVSDTGELFF
>TRBJ1-2|TRBD1|TRBV28|few
TGTGCCAGCACCCCAGGGGGGGAACATGGCTACACCTTC
CASTPGGEHGYTF
>TRBJ2-7|TRBD2|TRBV7-2|few
TGTGCCAGCAGCTTATACCAAACTAGCGGGAGTTCCTACGAGCAGTACTTC
CASSLYQTSGSSYEQYF
>TRBJ2-1|TRBD2|TRBV6-5|.
TGTGCCAGCAGGGACATTAGACTAGCGAATGAGCAGTTCTTC
CASRDIRLANEQFF
>TRBJ2-2|.|TRBV9|few
TGTGCCAGCAGCGTTCAGAACACCGGGGAGCTGTTTTTT
CASSVQNTGELFF
>TRBJ2-7|TRBD1|TRBV5-1|.
TGCGCCAGCAGCTTGAGACAGGGGAGCTCCTACGAGCAGTACTTC
CASSLRQGSSYEQYF
>TRBJ2-2|TRBD2|TRBV18|.
TGTGCCAGCTCACGCGGCGATTCAGCGGGAGCGATTTCCGGGGAGCTGTTTTTT
CASSRGDSAGAISGELFF
>TRBJ2-1|TRBD1|TRBV19|.
TGTGCCAGTAGTATCGGAGGGACAGGGGTTGAAGTCCTCTACAATGAGCAGTTCTTC
CASSIGGTGVEVLYNEQFF
>TRBJ2-2|TRBD2|TRBV14|.
TGTGCCAGCAGCCAAGAAGCGGGGACTAGCGTATCCGGGGAGCTGTTTTTT
CASSQEAGTSVSGELFF
>TRBJ2-4|.|TRBV6-6|.
TGTACCTCAGGGGCCGCATTAGCCAAAAACATTCAGTACTTC
CTSGAALAKNIQYF
>TRBJ2-7|.|TRBV6-5|.
TGTGCCAGCAGCTACCATTACAGGGACTACGAGCAGTACTTC
CASSYHYRDYEQYF
>TRBJ2-3|.|TRBV9|few
TGTGCCAGCAGCGCTAACTCCCGGGATACGCAGTATTTT
CASSANSRDTQYF
>TRBJ2-7|TRBD1|TRBV28|.
TGTGCCAGCAGTATTGGACAGGGGGCCCCCTACGAGCAGTACTTC
CASSIGQGAPYEQYF
>TRBJ2-1|TRBD2|TRBV5-1|few
TGCGCCAGCAGCACCCGACCTCAGTCTGACGGGGGGGCAGTTGGCGAGCAGTTCTTC
CASSTRPQSDGGAVGEQFF
>TRBJ1-2|.|TRBV9|few
TGTGCCAGCAGCGTAGTGCCGGGTCGGGACTATGGCTACACCTTC
CASSVVPGRDYGYTF
>TRBJ2-5|TRBD1|TRBV4-1|.
TGCGCCAGCAGCCGTCAGGCAGACAGGGGCCAAGAGACCCAGTACTTC
CASSRQADRGQETQYF
>TRBJ2-4|.|TRBV6-5|.
TGTGCCAGCAGTTTTGGGAGGTTAGCCAAAAACATTCAGTACTTC
CASSFGRLAKNIQYF
>TRBJ1-1|TRBD1|TRBV4-3|.
TGCGCCAGCAGCCAAGAGGGTCCGGGACAGAAGAACACTGAAGCTTTCTTT
CASSQEGPGQKNTEAFF
>TRBJ2-1|TRBD1|TRBV12-5|.
TGTGCTAGTGGTTTAGGGACAGGGTCGGCCAATGAGCAGTTCTTC
CASGLGTGSANEQFF
>TRBJ2-1|TRBD1|TRBV29-1|few
TGCAGCGGCTGGGACAGGGCCTCCTACAATGAGCAGTTCTTC
CSGWDRASYNEQFF
>TRBJ1-1|.|TRBV28|few
TGTGCCAGCAGTGTGAGCCTCACTGAAGCTTTCTTT
CASSVSLTEAFF